A selection of T cell receptor beta chains follows, all from one sample in a study of blood T cell repertoires in COVID-19. Method: immunoSEQ multiplex PCR; TCRdb's copy keeps in-frame clones and lacks some. The sample has tens of thousands of clones, approximately 80% seen once; the top ten hold more than 2%. The sample consisted of peripheral blood. The receptors shown here come from a man at least 80 years old with active or convalescent COVID-19. The CDR3 runs from the conserved cysteine through the conserved F or W. The D gene is left open where the match is weak. Only some rows state a clone size, as once, few, many or a class for expanded clones.

j_gene: TRBJ2-7
v_gene: TRBV28
d_gene: .
abundance: once
CDR3nt: TGTGCCAGCAGAAGACTAGGAACATATTACGAGCAGTACTTC
CDR3aa: CASRRLGTYYEQYF

j_gene: TRBJ2-2
v_gene: TRBV11-3
d_gene: .
abundance: .
CDR3nt: TGTGCCAGCAGCCCCCGTTCCGGGGAGCTGTTTTTT
CDR3aa: CASSPRSGELFF

j_gene: TRBJ2-7
v_gene: TRBV7-2
d_gene: TRBD1
abundance: .
CDR3nt: TGTGCCAGCAGCACCCGACAGGGGGATACCTACGAGCAGTACTTC
CDR3aa: CASSTRQGDTYEQYF

j_gene: TRBJ1-2
v_gene: TRBV9
d_gene: TRBD1
abundance: few
CDR3nt: TGTGCCAGCAGCGGTACAGGGGGTTTAGGCTATGGCTACACCTTC
CDR3aa: CASSGTGGLGYGYTF

j_gene: TRBJ1-3
v_gene: TRBV27
d_gene: TRBD1
abundance: .
CDR3nt: TGTGCCAGTTGGCGGGACAGGGCCCTTGGGGGAAACACCATATATTTT
CDR3aa: CASWRDRALGGNTIYF

j_gene: TRBJ1-4
v_gene: TRBV7-2
d_gene: TRBD1
abundance: .
CDR3nt: TGTGCCAGCAGCTTAGCGCCACAGGGGTATAATGAAAAACTGTTTTTT
CDR3aa: CASSLAPQGYNEKLFF

j_gene: TRBJ1-5
v_gene: TRBV6-5
d_gene: .
abundance: .
CDR3nt: TGTGCCAGCGGGGGGTGGAATAGCAATCAGCCCCAGCATTTT
CDR3aa: CASGGWNSNQPQHF

j_gene: TRBJ2-7
v_gene: TRBV3-1/TRBV3-2
d_gene: .
abundance: .
CDR3nt: TGTGCCAGCAGCCGGGGTGGGAGTGCGTCCTACGAGCAGTACTTC
CDR3aa: CASSRGGSASYEQYF

j_gene: TRBJ1-1
v_gene: TRBV11-2
d_gene: .
abundance: .
CDR3nt: TGTGCCAGCAGTAAAAGTAGCTCTGAAGCTTTCTTT
CDR3aa: CASSKSSSEAFF

j_gene: TRBJ2-3
v_gene: TRBV7-8
d_gene: TRBD2
abundance: .
CDR3nt: TGTGCCAGCAGCACCCCTGGACTAGCGGAAAGCACAGATACGCAGTATTTT
CDR3aa: CASSTPGLAESTDTQYF

j_gene: TRBJ1-2
v_gene: TRBV2
d_gene: TRBD1
abundance: .
CDR3nt: TGTGCCAGCACCACAGGGGGAGTTTTCGCTTCCAACTATGGCTACACCTTC
CDR3aa: CASTTGGVFASNYGYTF

j_gene: TRBJ2-1
v_gene: TRBV4-1
d_gene: .
abundance: .
CDR3nt: TGCGCCAGCAGCCGGATTCCCGGGGGTGGGTATGAGCAGTTCTTC
CDR3aa: CASSRIPGGGYEQFF

j_gene: TRBJ2-3
v_gene: TRBV4-1
d_gene: TRBD1
abundance: .
CDR3nt: TGCGCCAGCAGCCAACCCCGGACAGGGAAGGGAGATACGCAGTATTTT
CDR3aa: CASSQPRTGKGDTQYF

j_gene: TRBJ2-5
v_gene: TRBV7-2
d_gene: TRBD2
abundance: .
CDR3nt: TGTGCCAGCAGCTTAGCTAGCGGGGTGGGAGAGACCCAGTACTTC
CDR3aa: CASSLASGVGETQYF